Following are 28 T cell receptor beta chains from one sample sequenced in a study of Graves' ophthalmopathy and Graves' hyperthyroidism. From RNA, the CDR3 regions of TCR beta chains were amplified and sequenced. In the first round, RT-PCR was carried out with HTBI primers, and a multiplex PCR formed the second round. TCRdb fed the multiplex PCR reads into MiXCR, producing one record per CDR3 protein. The table lists under 350,000 distinct CDR3 sequences, 15% to 20% of them singletons. The sequenced sample was peripheral blood. These receptors were taken from an adult man with Graves' ophthalmopathy.

This clonotype was detected many times. The J gene is TRBJ2-7, the V gene TRBV6-2 or TRBV6-3; D may correspond to TRBD1 or TRBD2 (7 bases each). CDR3 size: 14 residues. Germline CDR1 is MNHEY and CDR2 is SVGEGT. The V end was cut by 7 bases, the J end by 5 bases, with 18 bases between. CDR3 residues: CASTSGQVVHEQYF. The CDR3 DNA reads TGTGCCAGCACTAGCGGACAGGTCGTCCACGAGCAGTACTTC.

At least ten counts were recorded for this clonotype. The genes are TRBV30 and TRBJ1-2, with TRBD1 matching over 7 bases. The J segment lost 4 bases and the V segment lost 2 bases, leaving 7 bases of the junction unmatched. There are 14 residues in the CDR3. The germline gives CDR1 GTSNPN, CDR2 SVGIG (reference sequence). The CDR3 DNA follows: TGTGCCTGGAGTTTAATGGACAGGCTCTATGGCTACACCTTC. It encodes CAWSLMDRLYGYTF.

Ten or more counts support this clonotype. This sequence joins TRBV12-3 or TRBV12-4 and TRBJ2-5; D might be TRBD1 (6 bases). V dropped 2 bases and J dropped 4 bases, with 8 bases sitting between them. This CDR3 has 13 residues. The CDR3 sequence is CASSLTGRETQYF. CDR3 coding DNA: TGTGCCAGCAGTTTAACAGGGCGAGAGACCCAGTACTTC.

This clonotype was recorded at least ten times. The chain links TRBV6-5 to TRBJ2-2; D is possibly TRBD2 (6 bases). With 1 base removed from V and 4 bases from J, the gap between germline ends came to 10 bases. CDR1 is MNHEY and CDR2 is SVGAGI in the germline V gene. CDR3 length: 15 amino acids. CDR3 loop: CASSYFRLGTGELFF. The CDR3 DNA reads as TGTGCCAGCAGTTACTTCAGACTAGGCACCGGGGAGCTGTTTTTT.

This chain joins TRBV5-1 and TRBJ1-2; D not certain. V lost 0 bases to trimming and J lost 4 bases, with 13 bases between them. The germline gives CDR1 SGHRS, CDR2 YFSETQ. CDR3 length: 15 amino acids. For the CDR3, the DNA is TGCGCCAGCAGCTTGGATCCGGGCGAAGGCTATGGCTACACCTTC. Its translation: CASSLDPGEGYGYTF.

This clonotype has a count of ten or more. This rearrangement joins TRBV6-5 to TRBJ1-2; D is unresolved. V was cut by 0 bases and J by 4 bases, with 3 bases left in between. CDR1 is MNHEY, CDR2 SVGAGI, per germline. The CDR3 extends over 12 amino acids. In DNA form, the CDR3 reads TGTGCCAGCAGTTACTCAAGCTATGGCTACACCTTC. This gives the protein CASSYSSYGYTF.

This clonotype was seen at least ten times. This chain uses TRBV30 with TRBJ1-2, with a tentative D call TRBD1 (5 bases). This CDR3 is 11 amino acids long. Germline V gives CDR1 GTSNPN, CDR2 SVGIG (reference sequence). V lost 7 bases, J lost 8 bases, and 14 bases lay in between. CDR3 protein: CASRGYSGYTF. CDR3 nucleotide sequence: TGTGCCTCGAGGGGTTATTCGGGCTACACCTTC.

The table lists this clonotype with many counts. The rearrangement joins TRBV20-1 to TRBJ2-7; either TRBD1 or TRBD2 may fit D (5 bases each). In germline, CDR1 is DFQATT, CDR2 SNEGSKA (reference sequence). This CDR3 region has 14 residues. The V gene lost 1 base and the J gene lost 7 bases, with 17 bases spanning the gap. The CDR3 region has the DNA TGCAGTGCTAGAGGTTGGGGGACCGGCTTTGAGCAGTACTTC. Residues: CSARGWGTGFEQYF.

In this sample, this clonotype turned up a few times. The rearrangement uses TRBV19 and TRBJ1-1; D is unclear. This CDR3 region has 19 residues. V shed 3 bases and J shed 0 bases, with 23 bases lying between them. Germline lookup yields CDR1 LNHDA and CDR2 SQIVND (reference sequence). As DNA, the CDR3 is TGTGCCAGTAGTATCGGTTTCGGTGGGCGTAGTAAAGTGAACACTGAAGCTTTCTTT. It translates to CASSIGFGGRSKVNTEAFF.

V is TRBV24-1 and J is TRBJ2-7, with D perhaps being TRBD1 or TRBD2 (5 bases each). The CDR3 is 16 residues long. V was pared by 5 bases and J by 3 bases, with 19 bases between. Germline values: CDR1 KGHDR, CDR2 SFDVKD. In DNA, the CDR3 is TGTGCCACCAGTGCCCCTGGGGGAAGAGGGAGCTACGAGCAGTACTTC. Residues: CATSAPGGRGSYEQYF.

This clonotype was counted many times. The chain recombines TRBV28 with TRBJ2-5; 9 bases agree with TRBD1. J was trimmed by 4 bases and V by 6 bases; bases with no gene match: 6. The CDR3 contains 14 residues. The germline gives CDR1 MDHEN, CDR2 SYDVKM. The CDR3 region has the DNA TGTGCCAGCAGATTTACAGGGGGCGGAGAGACCCAGTACTTC. Its translation: CASRFTGGGETQYF.

This clonotype was observed at least ten times. V and J are TRBV2 and TRBJ2-7; 7 bases agree with TRBD1. V was clipped by 5 bases and J by 7 bases; unmatched bases: 11. Looked up from germline, CDR1 is SNHLY and CDR2 is FYNNEI. This CDR3 is built from 14 residues. CDR3 sequence: CASSRQGPQVEQYF. As DNA, the CDR3 is TGTGCCAGCAGTCGACAGGGACCCCAGGTAGAGCAGTACTTC.

This clonotype occurred many times. The chain's CDR3 is CASSSRLNRGGNIYGYTF. The DNA for the CDR3 is TGTGCCAGTAGTTCCCGCCTCAACCGGGGGGGAAACATCTATGGCTACACCTTC. The chain uses TRBV19 and TRBJ1-2, with D tentatively TRBD1 (5 bases). The V gene lost 5 bases and the J gene lost 4 bases, with 26 bases spanning the gap. CDR1 and CDR2 from the germline V gene are LNHDA and SQIVND (reference sequence). The CDR3 has 18 residues.

The sample holds many counts of this clonotype. The V and J genes are TRBV18 and TRBJ2-7; tentatively, D is TRBD2 (5 bases). The germline V and J ends were trimmed by 0 bases and 3 bases, with 9 bases remaining between them. The CDR3 has 14 amino acids. CDR1 is KGHSH, CDR2 LQKENI, per germline. The CDR3, as DNA: TGTGCCAGCTCACCACCGGTCCGGGGCTACGAGCAGTACTTC. Its translation is CASSPPVRGYEQYF.

This sequence joins TRBV28 and TRBJ1-5; D not certain. Germline V gene data show CDR1 as MDHEN and CDR2 as SYDVKM. V lost 2 bases, J lost 5 bases, and 10 bases lay in between. This CDR3 is built from 14 residues. The CDR3 nucleotides are TGTGCCAGCAGTTTACAGGCCGCCCATCAGCCCCAGCATTTT. It encodes CASSLQAAHQPQHF. Full variable domain (remainder filled in from reference TRBV28 and TRBJ1-5): DVKVTQSSRYLVKRTGEKVFLECVQDMDHENMFWYRQDPGLGLRLIYFSYDVKMKEKGDIPEGYSVSREKKERFSLILESASTNQTSMYLCASSLQAAHQPQHFGDGTRLSIL.

This clonotype has ten or more counts. The rearrangement links TRBV5-1 to TRBJ1-3; D is ambiguous. This CDR3 comprises 15 residues. Between the trimmed V and J ends, which lost 5 bases and 0 bases, there was a span of 12 bases. The germline V gene has CDR1 SGHRS and CDR2 YFSETQ. Here the CDR3 DNA reads TGCGCCAGCAGTTCGGACGGAAGCTCTGGAAACACCATATATTTT. Protein: CASSSDGSSGNTIYF. The whole variable domain, remainder taken from reference TRBV5-1 and TRBJ1-3, is KAGVTQTPRYLIKTRGQQVTLSCSPISGHRSVSWYQQTPGQGLQFLFEYFSETQRNKGNFPGRFSGRQFSNSRSEMNVSTLELGDSALYLCASSSDGSSGNTIYFGEGSWLTVV.

This clonotype was seen many times. V usage is TRBV20-1 and J usage is TRBJ2-5, with 7 bases identical to TRBD2. Germline V gene data show CDR1 as DFQATT and CDR2 as SNEGSKA (reference sequence). Unmatched junction bases numbered 15, after V lost 3 bases and J lost 5 bases. CDR3 length: 16 amino acids. This CDR3 is CSASFRREWVGETQYF. The CDR3 coding sequence is TGCAGTGCTAGTTTTAGGCGGGAGTGGGTAGGGGAGACCCAGTACTTC.

On this clonotype itself: A much bigger clone sits one base away, suggesting this may be a read error. This chain joins TRBV12-3 or TRBV12-4 and TRBJ2-2; D is tentatively TRBD1 or TRBD2 (5 bases each). The length of the CDR3 is 12 residues. V was trimmed by 10 bases and J by 8 bases, leaving 14 bases between them. CDR3 residues: CATMGPGGELFF. CDR3 DNA sequence: TGTGCCACCATGGGACCTGGGGGGGAGCTGTTTTTT.

The chain combines TRBV4-1 with TRBJ1-1; D call uncertain. CDR3 length: 15 residues. The germline V gene encodes CDR1 MGHRA and CDR2 YSYEKL. The V end was cut by 1 base, the J end by 0 bases, with 9 bases between. This CDR3 reads CASSQGALMNTEAFF. The CDR3 DNA reads as TGCGCCAGCAGCCAAGGGGCCCTCATGAACACTGAAGCTTTCTTT.

This clonotype was seen at least ten times. The CDR3 region is CASSDRVHGYTF. As DNA, the CDR3 is TGTGCCAGCAGCGACAGGGTCCATGGCTACACCTTC. The chain couples TRBV4-2 to TRBJ1-2, with 7 bases identical to TRBD1. Per germline, CDR1 LGHNA and CDR2 YNFKEQ. CDR3 length: 12 amino acids. The trim removed 5 bases at V and 6 bases at J, leaving 3 bases unmatched.

This clonotype was detected ten times or more. This is likely a read error, given that the CDR3 carries no conserved phenylalanine or tryptophan at its end. This chain uses TRBV5-1 with TRBJ2-7; TRBD1 might be the D (7 bases). In germline, CDR1 is SGHRS, CDR2 YFSETQ. The CDR3 consists of 14 residues. V was clipped by 2 bases and J by 2 bases, with 11 bases between them. The CDR3 region is CASSFQGEAYEQYL. The CDR3 DNA sequence: TGCGCCAGCAGCTTTCAGGGGGAGGCCTACGAGCAGTACCTC.

The sample holds many counts of this clonotype. The chain carries TRBV9 and TRBJ2-7; D unresolved. Germline V CDR1 and CDR2: SGDLS, YYNGEE. The CDR3 extends over 17 amino acids. The V gene lost 0 bases and the J gene lost 4 bases, with 20 bases spanning the gap. Here the CDR3 DNA reads TGTGCCAGCAGCGTAGGGTATACCCCGGGCATTGTTTACGAGCAGTACTTC. It specifies CASSVGYTPGIVYEQYF.

This clonotype was observed at least ten times. The V call is TRBV12-3 or TRBV12-4, the J call TRBJ2-5, with D perhaps matching TRBD2 (5 bases). V lost 2 bases and J lost 3, with 7 bases in between. The CDR3 extends over 13 amino acids. CDR3: CASSLNGKETQYF. The CDR3 nucleotides read TGTGCCAGCAGTTTAAACGGGAAAGAGACCCAGTACTTC.

The CDR3 here is CASSQRTSGRYEQYF. Here the CDR3 DNA reads TGTGCCAGCAGCCAGCGGACTAGCGGGAGGTACGAGCAGTACTTC. This chain links TRBV28 with TRBJ2-7; 14 bases fit TRBD2. The CDR3 runs to 15 residues. Germline V gives CDR1 MDHEN, CDR2 SYDVKM. Unmatched junction bases numbered 5, after V lost 6 bases and J lost 4 bases.

There are many counts of this clonotype. The genes are TRBV2 and TRBJ1-5; D gene unclear. The V gene lost 7 bases and the J gene lost 1 base, with 23 bases spanning the gap. This CDR3 is built from 18 residues. Germline CDR1 is SNHLY and CDR2 is FYNNEI. This CDR3 is CASKTERRFGESNQPQHF. Written as DNA, the CDR3 is TGTGCCAGCAAAACGGAAAGGAGGTTCGGAGAGAGCAATCAGCCCCAGCATTTT.

As for this clonotype: This may come from a read error, since a much larger clone is one base off. The chain carries TRBV19 and TRBJ2-5, with D unclear. This CDR3 comprises 14 residues. CDR1 and CDR2 (germline): LNHDA, SQIVND (reference sequence). The DNA for the CDR3 is TGTGCCAGTAGAGCGATTGGGCAGAGAGAGATCCAGTACTTC. Translation gives CASRAIGQREIQYF.

This clonotype was found many times. The rearrangement links TRBV20-1 to TRBJ1-2; a weak D match, TRBD1 (5 bases). The CDR3 is 12 amino acids. Germline lookup yields CDR1 DFQATT and CDR2 SNEGSKA (reference sequence). Trimming cost V 6 bases and J 4 bases, with 12 bases left between them. CDR3 sequence reads: CSAPRGSYGYTF. The CDR3 coding sequence is TGCAGTGCCCCCCGGGGCAGCTATGGCTACACCTTC.

This clonotype appeared many times. This chain uses TRBV20-1 with TRBJ1-1, with 9 bases identical to TRBD1. The CDR3 loop spans 17 amino acids. Germline loops: CDR1 DFQATT, CDR2 SNEGSKA (reference sequence). After removal of 0 bases from V and 4 bases from J, the junction contained 12 bases not matched to a gene. Written as DNA, the CDR3 is TGCAGTGCTAGAGATCTGAATTTTCCGGGACAGGGCACTGAAGCTTTCTTT. Amino acids: CSARDLNFPGQGTEAFF.